This paragraph covers one TCR beta chain sequence. Its antigen is still unknown. Nothing much larger sits one base from this clone, and base qualities are not available. Mismatch repair deficiency in every enrolled patient was established by polymerase chain reaction or immunohistochemistry. TCR sequencing was performed for a few patients who responded to pembrolizumab therapy. In the phase II trial, pembrolizumab PD-1 blockade was tested prospectively in advanced mismatch repair-deficient cancers, no matter which tissue of origin the cancers came from. Peripheral blood T cell samples were serially collected before and at multiple times after PD-1 blockade was started. Blood sampling time points were reported as weeks after the first dose of pembrolizumab. V trim: 4 bases; J trim: 3 bases; unmatched bases: 12. CDR1 and CDR2 are drawn from the germline V gene (reference sequence): SEHNR, FQNEAQ. The CDR3 contains 17 residues, cysteine and phenylalanine counted. Just CDR3 DNA is preserved here, 51 bases in frame from base 1.

This entry belongs to a study of PD-1 blockade in mismatch repair-deficient tumors (dated by TCRdb to 2015 to 2018). With regard to the full study: Between late 2013 and 2016, the trial enrolled about 93 consecutive patients with approximately 13 mismatch repair-deficient cancer types, every one of whom had been previously treated and was progressing. Deep sequencing of TCR CDR3 regions was used to track tumor-associated T cell clones in peripheral blood of patients responding to PD-1 blockade.

The full study reports these points: After pembrolizumab, tumor-resident clones, which were often undetectable in blood before treatment, expanded rapidly and then contracted, generally ahead of radiologic responses.

The library was prepared using the immunoSEQ multiplex PCR assay. TCRdb obtained this table from immuneACCESS and retained in-frame rearrangements with V and J assigned. These tables miss some clones; where compared with another copy, unresolved V genes account for less than half of the shortfall, and the remainder is unexplained. The sample profile shows tens of thousands of clones; more than 70% of them were found once. The ten top clones hold roughly 13% of the sample. This TCR came from an adult with mismatch repair-deficient cancer. The specimen was peripheral blood, collected 52 weeks after starting pembrolizumab. In this chain, TRBV7-9 is recombined with TRBJ1-5; TRBD1 fits 7 bases in the junction. The nucleotide sequence is given as TGTGCCAGCAGCTCGCGCCGGGACAGATATTTCAATCAGCCCCAGCATTTT. The resulting protein is CASSSRRDRYFNQPQHF.